This TCR beta chain came from a study of blood T cell repertoires in COVID-19. Study overall: Acute and convalescent COVID-19 samples came from the United States, Italy and Spain.

Methods used by the authors: Estimated nucleated cell counts came from reference gene primer amplification. Clones were sequenced by immunoSEQ multiplex PCR, and TCRdb holds only the in-frame ones, with some missing. V and J calls and clone size are copied from that table; D and trimming were computed from the DNA. The sample contains fewer than 250,000 clones, roughly four fifths of which appear only once. This clone was recorded only once. Trimming removed 0 bases at V and 1 base at J, with 7 bases between. CDR3 length: 14 residues. The V gene's germline CDR1 is SGHTS and CDR2 YDEGEE. The chain couples TRBV5-8 to TRBJ1-2; D remains ambiguous. The clonotype comes from a man aged 45-65 years with acute or convalescent COVID-19. The sequenced sample consisted of peripheral blood. The CDR3 is CASSLERVNYGYTF. CDR3 DNA: TGTGCCAGCAGCTTGGAGCGGGTTAACTATGGCTACACCTTC.